This T cell receptor beta chain was identified during a study of blood T cell repertoires in COVID-19. Study information: Specimens from acute and convalescent COVID-19 originated in the United States, Italy and Spain.

Sequenced by immunoSEQ multiplex PCR; TCRdb stores in-frame clones only, minus some. The data show 250,000 to 350,000 clones, roughly 88% seen once. From germline, CDR1 is WNHNN and CDR2 SYGVQD (reference sequence). V lost 3 bases, J lost 3 bases, and 14 bases lay in between. The CDR3 extends over 15 amino acids. Sequencing used peripheral blood. V gene TRBV10-1 combines with J gene TRBJ1-1, with a possible D match to TRBD1 (5 bases). This sequence originates from a man younger than 30 with active or convalescent COVID-19. This CDR3 is CASSDSTGTYTEAFF. CDR3 bases: TGCGCCAGCAGTGATTCCACCGGGACTTACACTGAAGCTTTCTTT.